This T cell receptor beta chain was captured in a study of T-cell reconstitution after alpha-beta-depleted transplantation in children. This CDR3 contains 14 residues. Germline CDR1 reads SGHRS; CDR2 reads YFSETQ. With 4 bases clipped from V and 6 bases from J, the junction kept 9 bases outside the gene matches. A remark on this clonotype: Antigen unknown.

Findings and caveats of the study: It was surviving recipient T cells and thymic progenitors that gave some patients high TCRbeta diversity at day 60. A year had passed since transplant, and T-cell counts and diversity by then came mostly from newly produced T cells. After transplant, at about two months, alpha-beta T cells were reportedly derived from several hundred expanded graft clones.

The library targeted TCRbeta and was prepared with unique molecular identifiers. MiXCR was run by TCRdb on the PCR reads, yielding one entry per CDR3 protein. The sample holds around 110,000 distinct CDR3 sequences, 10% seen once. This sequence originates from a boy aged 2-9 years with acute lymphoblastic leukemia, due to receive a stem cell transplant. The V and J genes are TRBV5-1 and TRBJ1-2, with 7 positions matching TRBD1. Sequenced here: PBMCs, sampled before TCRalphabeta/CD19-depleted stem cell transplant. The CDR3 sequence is CASSPRQGKDGYTF. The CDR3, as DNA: TGCGCCAGCAGCCCCCGACAGGGAAAGGATGGCTACACCTTC.